Shown below are 25 T cell receptor beta chains from a single sample sequenced in a study of cytomegalovirus exposure and HLA in healthy donors. Repertoires were generated with immunoSEQ multiplex PCR, while TCRdb's copy carries only in-frame clones and drops some. The repertoire holds about 150,000 clones, about 86% seen once, with around 2.1% in the top ten. The sequencing sample was made of PBMCs. The source is a human donor in good health.

The chain links TRBV29-1 to TRBJ1-2, with D unclear. The CDR3 runs to 14 residues. V was shortened by 3 bases and J by 2 bases, with 13 bases between the two germline ends. CDR1 and CDR2 (germline): SQVTM, ANQGSEA. In DNA, the CDR3 is TGCAGCGTTGATGAGGAACACCTCAACTATGGCTACACCTTC. It specifies CSVDEEHLNYGYTF.

V and J are TRBV5-6 and TRBJ2-3; 14 bases map to TRBD2. The V segment lost 4 bases and the J segment 5 bases; nucleotides outside the gene matches: 15. CDR3 size: 19 residues. The germline gives CDR1 SGHDT, CDR2 YYEEEE. CDR3 sequence reads: CASSPLTSGGAFNLDTQYF. CDR3 DNA: TGTGCCAGCAGCCCCCTGACTAGCGGGGGGGCATTTAACCTAGATACGCAGTATTTT.

This clone was seen once. The chain couples TRBV11-1 to TRBJ1-1; D ambiguous. Looked up from germline, CDR1 is SGHAT and CDR2 is FQDESV (reference sequence). CDR3 length: 14 amino acids. The V end lost 1 base, the J end lost 5 bases, and 11 bases lay between the germline ends. This chain's CDR3 is CASSLDGRGTEAFF. For the CDR3, the DNA is TGTGCCAGCAGCTTAGACGGCCGCGGTACTGAAGCTTTCTTT.

For the CDR3, the DNA is TGTGCCAGCAGCCCTGTAGTCAATCAGCCCCAGCATTTT. Protein sequence: CASSPVVNQPQHF. The rearrangement links TRBV28 to TRBJ1-5, with no clear D. V was shortened by 6 bases and J by 3 bases, with 9 bases between the two germline ends. Looked up from germline, CDR1 is MDHEN and CDR2 is SYDVKM. This CDR3 has 13 residues.

Written as DNA, the CDR3 is TGTGCCTACACTAGCGGCGTCACAGATACGCAGTATTTT. Translated, it gives CAYTSGVTDTQYF. This chain uses TRBV30 with TRBJ2-3; TRBD2 matches at 8 bases. In germline, CDR1 is GTSNPN, CDR2 SVGIG (reference sequence). With 7 bases clipped from V and 2 bases from J, the junction kept 5 bases outside the gene matches. The CDR3 totals 13 residues.

V gene TRBV6-6 combines with J gene TRBJ2-7, with D uncertain. The germline gives CDR1 MNHNY, CDR2 SVGAGI (reference sequence). V gave up 0 bases and J gave up 4 bases, with 10 bases separating them. This CDR3 has 14 amino acids. DNA for the CDR3: TGTGCCAGCAGTTACTCCCACGACGGGTACGAGCAGTACTTC. Encoded protein: CASSYSHDGYEQYF.

This clone was counted a few times. The chain links TRBV5-1 to TRBJ2-5; 12 bases are shared with TRBD2. V was clipped by 1 base and J by 3 bases; unmatched bases: 4. Germline V gene data show CDR1 as SGHRS and CDR2 as YFSETQ. CDR3 length: 16 amino acids. DNA of the CDR3: TGCGCCAGCAGCTTGACTAGCGGGGGGACAAAAGAGACCCAGTACTTC. Protein sequence: CASSLTSGGTKETQYF.

In DNA form, the CDR3 reads TGTGCCAGCAACCTCCAGGGATGGGGCTACTATGGCTACACCTTC. Protein product: CASNLQGWGYYGYTF. The chain uses TRBV6-1 and TRBJ1-2, with D tentatively TRBD1 (5 bases). CDR1 and CDR2 from the germline V gene are MNHNS and SASEGT. The V gene lost 7 bases and the J gene lost 3 bases, with 18 bases spanning the gap. The CDR3 has 15 residues.

This chain connects TRBV5-1 to TRBJ2-2; D is uncertain. The CDR3 has 15 residues. CDR1 and CDR2 (germline): SGHRS, YFSETQ. V was shortened by 5 bases and J by 4 bases, with 15 bases between the two germline ends. DNA for the CDR3: TGCGCCAGCAGGCAGGCTGCCCTGGGCACCGGGGAGCTGTTTTTT. It is translated as CASRQAALGTGELFF.

The chain links TRBV7-9 to TRBJ2-3, with TRBD2 matching over 7 bases. The CDR3 contains 15 residues. J gave up 3 bases and V 3 bases, and 6 bases lay outside the gene matches. Germline V gives CDR1 SEHNR, CDR2 FQNEAQ (reference sequence). CDR3 nucleotides: TGTGCCAGCAGCTTGAGCGGGATAGGGACAGATACGCAGTATTTT. Translated: CASSLSGIGTDTQYF. Full variable domain (remainder filled in from reference TRBV7-9 and TRBJ2-3): DTGVSQNPRHKITKRGQNVTFRCDPISEHNRLYWYRQTLGQGPEFLTYFQNEAQLEKSRLLSDRFSAERPKGSFSTLEIQRTEQGDSAMYLCASSLSGIGTDTQYFGPGTRLTVL.

The chain links TRBV30 to TRBJ2-2, with D possibly matching TRBD2 (6 bases). In germline, CDR1 is GTSNPN, CDR2 SVGIG (reference sequence). This CDR3 has 17 amino acids. With 3 bases removed from V and 0 bases from J, the gap between germline ends came to 17 bases. The CDR3 nucleotides are TGTGCCTGGAGCGCGTCGGAGGGACGTACGAACACCGGGGAGCTGTTTTTT. Residues: CAWSASEGRTNTGELFF.

CDR3 loop: CASKRLVSTDTQYF. The CDR3 DNA is TGTGCCAGTAAGAGACTAGTTTCCACAGATACGCAGTATTTT. The chain has TRBV28 and TRBJ2-3, with D perhaps matching TRBD2 (6 bases). CDR1 is MDHEN, CDR2 SYDVKM, per germline. This CDR3 has 14 residues. Trimming took off 9 bases at V and 2 bases at J, with 15 bases between the two ends.

This chain joins TRBV7-2 and TRBJ2-5, with D perhaps TRBD2 (5 bases). Germline lookup yields CDR1 SGHTA and CDR2 FQGNSA. Between the trimmed V and J ends, which lost 2 bases and 0 bases, there was a span of 7 bases. This CDR3 region has 14 residues. This CDR3 reads CASSLPGYQETQYF. CDR3 DNA sequence: TGTGCCAGCAGCTTACCGGGGTACCAAGAGACCCAGTACTTC. Complete variable domain (other parts from reference TRBV7-2 and TRBJ2-5): GAGVSQSPSNKVTEKGKDVELRCDPISGHTALYWYRQSLGQGLEFLIYFQGNSAPDKSGLPSDRFSAERTGGSVSTLTIQRTQQEDSAVYLCASSLPGYQETQYFGPGTRLLVL.

The chain combines TRBV5-6 with TRBJ1-1; a possible D gene is TRBD1 (5 bases). Germline V gene data show CDR1 as SGHDT and CDR2 as YYEEEE. The ends were cut back, 0 bases at V and 5 bases at J, with 11 bases in the middle. CDR3 size: 14 residues. CDR3 sequence: CASSLAGVGTEAFF. The CDR3 region has the DNA TGTGCCAGCAGCTTGGCGGGGGTAGGAACTGAAGCTTTCTTT.

J is TRBJ1-2 and V is TRBV7-8; D possibly corresponds to TRBD1 (6 bases). Trimming removed 6 bases at V and 7 bases at J, with 15 bases between. The CDR3 has 13 residues. Germline-derived CDR1 and CDR2 are SGHVS and FQNEAQ. As DNA, the CDR3 is TGTGCCAGCAGAGGACAGAAGGAGGCTGGCTACACCTTC. Its protein is CASRGQKEAGYTF.

The V gene is TRBV29-1, the J gene TRBJ2-1; TRBD2 matches at 7 bases. The CDR3 covers 14 residues. Germline V gives CDR1 SQVTM, CDR2 ANQGSEA. Unmatched junction bases numbered 7, after V lost 3 bases and J lost 5 bases. CDR3 in DNA: TGCAGCGTTGAGGGCGGGGGTAGAGACAATGAGCAGTTCTTC. As protein: CSVEGGGRDNEQFF.

This clone appeared a single time. The rearrangement links TRBV5-1 to TRBJ1-5; 7 nucleotides line up with TRBD1. J was trimmed by 3 bases and V by 1 base; bases with no gene match: 4. There are 15 residues in the CDR3. Germline CDR1 SGHRS, CDR2 YFSETQ. CDR3 nucleotide sequence: TGCGCCAGCAGCTTGACAGGGGACTTCAATCAGCCCCAGCATTTT. This codes for CASSLTGDFNQPQHF.

The chain is built from TRBV6-5 and TRBJ2-1; 14 bases are a match to TRBD2. CDR3 length: 15 amino acids. In germline, CDR1 is MNHEY, CDR2 SVGAGI. Trimming removed 2 bases from V and 7 bases from J; junction bases left unmatched: 1. The CDR3 region is CASSYGTSGGNEQFF. CDR3 coding DNA: TGTGCCAGCAGTTACGGGACTAGCGGGGGTAATGAGCAGTTCTTC.

This chain uses TRBV28 with TRBJ2-1; a possible D gene is TRBD2 (6 bases). The CDR3 runs to 14 residues. From germline, CDR1 is MDHEN and CDR2 SYDVKM. V lost 4 bases to trimming and J lost 6 bases, with 13 bases between them. CDR3 DNA: TGTGCCAGCAGTTCCCCGCTCGGGGGCAATGAGCAGTTCTTC. Protein sequence: CASSSPLGGNEQFF. The full variable domain, completed using reference TRBV28 and TRBJ2-1, is DVKVTQSSRYLVKRTGEKVFLECVQDMDHENMFWYRQDPGLGLRLIYFSYDVKMKEKGDIPEGYSVSREKKERFSLILESASTNQTSMYLCASSSPLGGNEQFFGPGTRLTVL.

V is TRBV11-3 and J is TRBJ1-1; 10 positions agree with TRBD1. J was trimmed by 6 bases and V by 3 bases; bases with no gene match: 10. The V gene's germline CDR1 is SGHNT and CDR2 YENEEA. The CDR3 runs to 16 residues. The DNA of the CDR3 is TGTGCCAGCAGCTTGGGACAGGGGCTGGGGGTGGCTGAAGCTTTCTTT. Translating gives CASSLGQGLGVAEAFF.

This clone was seen a handful of times. The chain couples TRBV7-9 to TRBJ2-7; 7 bases agree with TRBD2. Germline CDR1 reads SEHNR; CDR2 reads FQNEAQ (reference sequence). The CDR3 length is 16 residues. V lost 4 bases, J lost 5 bases, and 14 bases stayed unmatched. The CDR3 nucleotides are TGTGCCAGCAGCTCGCCCTACGGGAGGCCGATGAACGAGCAGTACTTC. Amino acids: CASSSPYGRPMNEQYF.

The rearrangement joins TRBV7-6 to TRBJ2-5, with TRBD2 identical over 15 bases. J was trimmed by 2 bases and V by 5 bases; bases with no gene match: 3. There are 16 residues in the CDR3. Germline V gene data show CDR1 as SGHVS and CDR2 as FNYEAQ. The DNA for the CDR3 is TGTGCCAGCAGCGTAGGGACTAGCGGGGGGCAAGAGACCCAGTACTTC. Translating it yields CASSVGTSGGQETQYF.

The CDR3 protein is CASSYGTGSNYGYTF. The CDR3 DNA is TGTGCCAGCAGTTACGGGACAGGGTCTAACTATGGCTACACCTTC. The chain combines TRBV6-6 with TRBJ1-2, with TRBD1 matching over 9 bases. Per germline, CDR1 MNHNY and CDR2 SVGAGI (reference sequence). J was trimmed by 0 bases and V by 2 bases; bases with no gene match: 1. The CDR3 is 15 amino acids.

The V gene is TRBV13, the J gene TRBJ2-3; 7 nucleotides agree with TRBD2. The CDR3 spans 17 residues. The junction had 9 bases not matched to a gene; V was cut back by 2 bases and J by 1 base. CDR1 is PRHDT, CDR2 FYEKMQ, per germline (reference sequence). CDR3 amino acids: CASSLRGGGSRTDTQYF. CDR3 nucleotide sequence: TGTGCCAGCAGCTTAAGGGGCGGCGGGAGTCGCACAGATACGCAGTATTTT.

The chain uses TRBV5-1 and TRBJ1-2; 7 nucleotides match TRBD1. J was trimmed by 0 bases and V by 4 bases; bases with no gene match: 6. This CDR3 has 15 residues. Germline V CDR1 and CDR2: SGHRS, YFSETQ. CDR3 coding DNA: TGCGCCAGCAGCACGGACAGGATAACTAACTATGGCTACACCTTC. Translated, it gives CASSTDRITNYGYTF. Filled out from reference TRBV5-1 and TRBJ1-2, the complete variable domain reads KAGVTQTPRYLIKTRGQQVTLSCSPISGHRSVSWYQQTPGQGLQFLFEYFSETQRNKGNFPGRFSGRQFSNSRSEMNVSTLELGDSALYLCASSTDRITNYGYTFGSGTRLTVV.